The 21 T cell receptor beta chains given below trace back to one sample, sequenced in a study of T cells expressing NK-cell markers. TCRdb reprocessed the 5' RACE reads and stores each CDR3 protein as one record, lacking DNA. The specimen's table records approximately 170,000 distinct CDR3 sequences. Sequenced material: blood T cells: a sorted CD56 or NKG2C T cell subset, CD4+ or CD8+ T cells, or bulk PBMC T cells (not recorded which). The receptors come from a man between 18 and 69 years old in good health.

The chain is built from TRBV20-1 and TRBJ2-5; TCRdb designates TRBD2, a call that cannot be tested without DNA. Germline CDR1 and CDR2: DFQATT and SNEGSKA (reference sequence). The CDR3 is 15 amino acids. The CDR3 reads CSASPLAGGGETQYF.

The chain has TRBV7-9 and TRBJ2-1; the TRBD1 assignment by TCRdb is unverifiable without DNA. The CDR3 extends over 14 amino acids. Germline V gene lookup returns CDR1 SEHNR and CDR2 FQNEAQ (reference sequence). The CDR3 sequence is CASIGGGAYNEQFF.

V gene TRBV30 combines with J gene TRBJ2-7. The CDR3 extends over 13 amino acids. CDR1 and CDR2 (germline): GTSNPN, SVGIG (reference sequence). CDR3 sequence reads: CAWSIVSSYEQYF.

The chain is built from TRBV28 and TRBJ2-3; TCRdb indicates TRBD2, and absent DNA this call remains unverified. The germline gives CDR1 MDHEN, CDR2 SYDVKM. The CDR3 is made up of 17 amino acids. CDR3 loop: CASSLPPAGGPGDTQYF.

The chain uses TRBV6-1 and TRBJ2-1. Germline CDR1 reads MNHNS; CDR2 reads SASEGT. This CDR3 spans 15 amino acids. This CDR3 reads CASSESVLQYNEQFF.

The chain links TRBV29-1 to TRBJ1-2; TCRdb selects TRBD1, and the lack of DNA leaves this call unchecked. This CDR3 contains 12 residues. Germline CDR1 reads SQVTM; CDR2 reads ANQGSEA. The CDR3: CSVDGQGYGYTF.

This chain connects TRBV7-3 to TRBJ2-7; TCRdb reports TRBD1, a call that lacks DNA to check it against. The CDR3 covers 15 residues. Germline V gene data show CDR1 as SGHTA and CDR2 as FQGTGA. The CDR3 region is CASSPQGGPFQEQYF. Together with reference TRBV7-3 and TRBJ2-7, the CDR3 gives the full variable domain: GAGVSQTPSNKVTEKGKYVELRCDPISGHTALYWYRQSLGQGPEFLIYFQGTGAADDSGLPNDRFFAVRPEGSVSTLKIQRTERGDSAVYLCASSPQGGPFQEQYFGPGTRLTVT.

This chain connects TRBV7-9 to TRBJ1-5; the D call from TCRdb, TRBD1, cannot be confirmed without DNA. Germline V lookup: CDR1 SEHNR, CDR2 FQNEAQ (reference sequence). The CDR3 runs 15 residues. CDR3: CASSSETGRGQPQHF.

V gene TRBV7-7 combines with J gene TRBJ2-5; TCRdb's assignment of TRBD1 cannot be checked, as there is no DNA. The CDR3 is 16 amino acids. Germline V gene lookup returns CDR1 SSHAT and CDR2 FNYEAQ (reference sequence). The CDR3 loop reads CASSPEQGVMAETQYF.

The V gene is TRBV4-1, the J gene TRBJ1-2. Germline lookup yields CDR1 MGHRA and CDR2 YSYEKL. The length of the CDR3 is 15 residues. CDR3 loop: CASSQESVGYYGYTF.

The chain joins TRBV5-4 to TRBJ1-1; absent DNA, TCRdb's TRBD1 call cannot be checked. CDR3 length equals 13 residues. Germline-derived CDR1 and CDR2 are SGHNT and YYREEE (reference sequence). This CDR3 is CASSSTGSSEAFF.

V and J are TRBV20-1 and TRBJ2-5; TCRdb gives TRBD1 as the D gene, but with no DNA this cannot be confirmed. Germline lookup yields CDR1 DFQATT and CDR2 SNEGSKA (reference sequence). The CDR3 runs to 16 residues. CDR3 region: CSASPLAGGLGETQYF.

V gene TRBV2 combines with J gene TRBJ1-1. Looked up from germline, CDR1 is SNHLY and CDR2 is FYNNEI. The CDR3 length is 13 residues. CDR3 protein: CASKGESNTEAFF.

The chain links TRBV25-1 to TRBJ1-2; absent DNA, TCRdb's TRBD1 call cannot be checked. The CDR3 is 13 amino acids. The germline gives CDR1 MGHDK, CDR2 SYGVNS. The CDR3 sequence is CASTRPGGYGYTF.

This chain joins TRBV7-9 and TRBJ1-2. The germline CDR1 and CDR2 sequences are SEHNR and FQNEAQ (reference sequence). CDR3 length: 15 residues. The CDR3 reads CASSLAQTEDYGYTF.

This chain's CDR3 is CSERGMSSYNEQFF. The chain uses TRBV20-1 and TRBJ2-1. This CDR3 spans 14 amino acids. Looked up from germline, CDR1 is DFQATT and CDR2 is SNEGSKA (reference sequence).

The chain recombines TRBV4-2 with TRBJ2-1; there is no DNA to check the TCRdb D call of TRBD2. The CDR3 loop spans 17 amino acids. Germline assignment: CDR1 LGHNA and CDR2 YNFKEQ. CDR3 sequence reads: CASSQLLSSGGDNEQFF.

V and J are TRBV12-3 or TRBV12-4 and TRBJ1-3. The CDR3 extends over 16 amino acids. The CDR3 protein is CASTLDVISSGNTIYF.

The chain combines TRBV10-2 with TRBJ1-2. The CDR3 totals 12 residues. Germline V CDR1 and CDR2: WSHSY, SAAADI. CDR3 protein: CASSESLSGYTF.

The chain has TRBV27 and TRBJ2-4; the D call from TCRdb, TRBD1, cannot be confirmed without DNA. CDR1 is MNHEY and CDR2 is SMNVEV in the germline V gene (reference sequence). The CDR3 is made up of 14 amino acids. CDR3 region: CASSFGTGKAIQYF.

The chain couples TRBV29-1 to TRBJ2-3; TCRdb returns TRBD1, unconfirmable since there is no DNA. CDR1 is SQVTM and CDR2 is ANQGSEA in the germline V gene. CDR3 length: 13 amino acids. CDR3 sequence reads: CSVRGALTDTQYF.